What follows describes a single T cell receptor (beta chain). The antigen is undetermined. The data originate from a study of T-cell memory formation after mild COVID-19. Looking at the study overall: TCR clusters were mostly donor specific. Study-level points and caveats: In second-wave clones peaking day 37, SARS-CoV-2 specificity remained unconfirmed. CD8+ contracting clones occupied EMRA, while CD4+ ones occupied mainly CM and EM.

Researchers used 5'RACE with constant-segment primers to make TCR alpha and TCR beta cDNA libraries that carry sample barcodes and UMIs. TCRdb re-called the 5' RACE reads through MiXCR, storing one row per CDR3 protein. Of approximately 450,000 distinct CDR3 sequences listed, 15% to 20% were seen once; the top ten hold 10% to 15%. V was trimmed by 2 bases and J by 10 bases, leaving 6 bases between them. Germline CDR1 reads SGHRS; CDR2 reads YFSETQ. This CDR3 is built from 11 residues. The TCR originated in an adult woman who had mild COVID-19 (a few samples of this study predate the infection). Cell type and time point are not known. The chain couples TRBV5-1 to TRBJ2-2; D is unclear. The sample taken for sequencing was PBMCs or a T cell subset sorted from them (not recorded which). This CDR3 reads CASSFLEELFF. Written as DNA, the CDR3 is TGCGCCAGCAGCTTTCTTGAGGAGCTGTTTTTT.